The 18 T cell receptor beta chains reported below all come from one sample, sequenced in a study of blood T cell repertoires in COVID-19 (dated by TCRdb to 2018 to 2021). The method behind the library was the immunoSEQ multiplex PCR assay. Here the immuneACCESS table is served through TCRdb, limited to in-frame sequences with V and J called. Missing clones are a known gap in these copies; in checked studies unresolved V genes cover under half, and the rest lacks a known reason. Counted in this sample were around 49,000 clones; 78% of them appeared once. The top ten constitute 5.8% of the sample. What was sequenced was PBMCs or T cells enriched from blood (not recorded which). The receptors come from a woman in her forties or fifties with acute COVID-19.

The chain couples TRBV28 to TRBJ1-5; no definite D call. CDR1 is MDHEN and CDR2 is SYDVKM in the germline V gene. The CDR3 has 15 residues. V was pared by 5 bases and J by 0 bases, with 11 bases between. CDR3 loop: CASSTTDYSNQPQHF. CDR3 bases: TGTGCCAGCAGTACGACGGACTATAGCAATCAGCCCCAGCATTTT.

This clone was found once. The gene calls are TRBV4-1 and TRBJ1-4; D gene unclear. The V end lost 0 bases, the J end lost 8 bases, and 4 bases lay between the germline ends. Germline CDR1 reads MGHRA; CDR2 reads YSYEKL. There are 12 residues in the CDR3. CDR3 region: CASSQDLEKLFF. CDR3 DNA: TGCGCCAGCAGCCAAGATTTAGAAAAACTGTTTTTT.

The chain is built from TRBV28 and TRBJ1-4; D may be TRBD1 (6 bases). Trimming left V 7 bases short and J 3 bases short, with 18 bases between. This CDR3 is 16 amino acids long. Germline V gene lookup returns CDR1 MDHEN and CDR2 SYDVKM. CDR3 loop: CASTLRGTLANEKLFF. CDR3 nucleotide sequence: TGTGCCAGCACTCTTCGAGGGACACTCGCTAATGAAAAACTGTTTTTT.

The CDR3: CASSLWDKGSQPQHF. The CDR3 DNA sequence: TGCGCCAGCAGCCTCTGGGACAAGGGAAGTCAGCCCCAGCATTTT. This sequence joins TRBV4-1 and TRBJ1-5; tentatively, D is TRBD1 (6 bases). Germline values: CDR1 MGHRA, CDR2 YSYEKL. The length of the CDR3 is 15 residues. V lost 4 bases, J lost 6 bases, and 16 bases lay in between.

The rearrangement uses TRBV5-6 and TRBJ1-2, with a tentative D call TRBD1 (5 bases). The germline V gene has CDR1 SGHDT and CDR2 YYEEEE. The CDR3 loop spans 12 amino acids. The germline V and J ends were trimmed by 1 base and 8 bases, with 9 bases remaining between them. This CDR3 is CASSLQGPGYTF. The DNA for the CDR3 is TGTGCCAGCAGCTTGCAGGGTCCAGGCTACACCTTC. Looking up the rest from reference TRBV5-6 and TRBJ1-2 gives the full variable domain: DAGVTQSPTHLIKTRGQQVTLRCSPKSGHDTVSWYQQALGQGPQFIFQYYEEEERQRGNFPDRFSGHQFPNYSSELNVNALLLGDSALYLCASSLQGPGYTFGSGTRLTVV.

CDR3: CASSLISGEGTEAFF. The CDR3 DNA is TGTGCCAGCAGCTTGATAAGTGGGGAGGGCACTGAAGCTTTCTTT. This chain connects TRBV7-9 to TRBJ1-1; no firm D call. The germline V gene encodes CDR1 SEHNR and CDR2 FQNEAQ (reference sequence). The V gene lost 3 bases and the J gene lost 4 bases, with 15 bases spanning the gap. The CDR3 length is 15 residues.

This sequence joins TRBV9 and TRBJ2-7, with TRBD2 matching 8 bases. The CDR3 length is 15 residues. In germline, CDR1 is SGDLS, CDR2 YYNGEE. The J segment lost 3 bases and the V segment lost 4 bases, leaving 9 bases of the junction unmatched. CDR3 sequence: CASSPGARGGYEQYF. CDR3 DNA sequence: TGTGCCAGCAGCCCCGGGGCCCGGGGGGGCTACGAGCAGTACTTC.

The chain couples TRBV2 to TRBJ2-7; 9 positions agree with TRBD2. V gave up 2 bases and J gave up 7 bases; unmatched junction bases: 9. Looked up from germline, CDR1 is SNHLY and CDR2 is FYNNEI. CDR3 length equals 15 residues. For the CDR3, the DNA is TGTGCCAGCAGTGAATATGTGCGGGGGGGATCGGAGCAGTACTTC. It specifies CASSEYVRGGSEQYF.

The V and J genes are TRBV11-3 and TRBJ2-5; 8 nucleotides line up with TRBD2. CDR1 is SGHNT and CDR2 is YENEEA in the germline V gene. The CDR3 totals 15 residues. J gave up 4 bases and V 6 bases, and 10 bases lay outside the gene matches. The CDR3 DNA is TGTGCCAGCAGTACCTTTAGCGGGGCCCCAGAGACCCAGTACTTC. Translating it yields CASSTFSGAPETQYF.

V and J are TRBV1 and TRBJ2-5; the listed D gene, TRBD2, was not tested against the DNA. TRBV1 is a known pseudogene. The CDR3 has 13 amino acids. The CDR3 DNA sequence: TGCACCAGCAGCCCCCGTCGGGGGGGGACCCAGTACTTC. Translated, it gives CTSSPRRGGTQYF.

The chain has TRBV5-1 and TRBJ2-1, with TRBD2 identical over 13 bases. Germline V lookup: CDR1 SGHRS, CDR2 YFSETQ. After removal of 4 bases from V and 9 bases from J, the junction contained 10 bases not matched to a gene. The length of the CDR3 is 16 residues. CDR3 sequence: CASSPRTSGGGGEQFF. The CDR3 DNA reads as TGCGCCAGCAGCCCACGGACTAGCGGGGGTGGGGGTGAGCAGTTCTTC.

The chain recombines TRBV29-1 with TRBJ2-1; the D is unclear. The V end lost 4 bases, the J end lost 6 bases, and 4 bases lay between the germline ends. The CDR3 spans 10 residues. Germline V gives CDR1 SQVTM, CDR2 ANQGSEA. The CDR3 loop reads CSVGSNEQFF. The CDR3 bases are TGCAGCGTTGGCAGCAATGAGCAGTTCTTC.

The chain combines TRBV19 with TRBJ1-1, with 10 bases matching TRBD1. The germline V gene encodes CDR1 LNHDA and CDR2 SQIVND (reference sequence). The CDR3 runs 15 residues. J gave up 5 bases and V 5 bases, and 8 bases lay outside the gene matches. CDR3 in DNA: TGTGCCAGTAGTGGGACAGGGGCAGGAGAGACTGAAGCTTTCTTT. Translating gives CASSGTGAGETEAFF.

This clone was detected a few times. V and J are TRBV5-4 and TRBJ1-2, with TRBD1 identical over 7 bases. This CDR3 contains 15 residues. Germline CDR1 and CDR2: SGHNT and YYREEE (reference sequence). The J segment lost 0 bases and the V segment lost 5 bases, leaving 7 bases of the junction unmatched. In DNA, the CDR3 is TGTGCCAGCAGACCGCTGACAGGGCCTAACTATGGCTACACCTTC. Translated, it gives CASRPLTGPNYGYTF. The full variable domain, completed using reference TRBV5-4 and TRBJ1-2, is ETGVTQSPTHLIKTRGQQVTLRCSSQSGHNTVSWYQQALGQGPQFIFQYYREEENGRGNFPPRFSGLQFPNYSSELNVNALELDDSALYLCASRPLTGPNYGYTFGSGTRLTVV.

The rearrangement links TRBV5-1 to TRBJ1-1, with D uncertain. CDR1 is SGHRS, CDR2 YFSETQ, per germline. The CDR3 is 17 amino acids. V lost 0 bases to trimming and J lost 1 base, with 16 bases between them. The CDR3 nucleotides are TGCGCCAGCAGCTTGGCCTTTGCATCTAGTCGGAACACTGAAGCTTTCTTT. Residues: CASSLAFASSRNTEAFF.

V and J are TRBV18 and TRBJ1-6, with 7 positions matching TRBD1. Germline loops: CDR1 KGHSH, CDR2 LQKENI. The CDR3 runs 20 residues. The V segment lost 1 base and the J segment 0 bases; nucleotides outside the gene matches: 12. The CDR3 DNA reads as TGTGCCAGCTCACCACAGTCGGGACAGATATTCAGCTCCTATAATTCACCCCTCCACTTT. As protein: CASSPQSGQIFSSYNSPLHF. Combining the CDR3 with reference TRBV18 and TRBJ1-6 gives the whole variable domain NAGVMQNPRHLVRRRGQEARLRCSPMKGHSHVYWYRQLPEEGLKFMVYLQKENIIDESGMPKERFSAEFPKEGPSILRIQQVVRGDSAAYFCASSPQSGQIFSSYNSPLHFGNGTRLTVT.

This chain joins TRBV14 and TRBJ2-1, with 10 bases identical to TRBD2. Germline V CDR1 and CDR2: SGHDN, FVKESK. The CDR3 totals 17 residues. Trimming took 6 bases from V and 4 from J; bases not matched to a gene: 12. This CDR3 is CASRGDSSGGLYNEQFF. The CDR3 DNA is TGTGCCAGCAGGGGTGATTCTAGCGGGGGACTATACAATGAGCAGTTCTTC.

The chain joins TRBV5-1 to TRBJ1-3, with 8 bases fitting TRBD1. The CDR3 is 16 amino acids. Germline CDR1 and CDR2: SGHRS and YFSETQ. Trimming took 0 bases from V and 4 from J; bases not matched to a gene: 6. The CDR3 DNA follows: TGCGCCAGCAGCTTGGAGGCAGGGGGCAAGGGAAACACCATATATTTT. Its translation is CASSLEAGGKGNTIYF.